These T cell receptor beta chains were read from a single sample in a study of PD-L1 blockade in urothelial cancer. Assay used: immunoSEQ multiplex PCR; TCRdb lists only in-frame clones, some missing. Of approximately 51,000 clones in the sample, 86% were seen once. Here the sequenced sample was PBMCs, taken around atezolizumab (anti-PD-L1) treatment. These receptors originate from a man between 60 and 75 years old with urothelial cancer. The CDR3 runs from the conserved cysteine through the conserved F or W. D genes are given only for firm matches. The listing skips clone size in some rows; elsewhere it reads once, few, many or a size class.

v_call	clone_size	j_call	d_call	cdr3_aa	cdr3_nt
TRBV6-5	few	TRBJ1-6	NA	CASSRGSNSPLHF	TGTGCCAGCAGTCGGGGTAGTAATTCACCCCTCCACTTT
TRBV19	NA	TRBJ2-3	TRBD1	CASSMGQGVPTDTQYF	TGTGCCAGTAGTATGGGGCAGGGGGTACCCACAGATACGCAGTATTTT
TRBV11-1	NA	TRBJ2-1	NA	CASSLHSVSGEQFF	TGTGCCAGCAGCTTACACAGCGTTTCGGGAGAGCAGTTCTTC
TRBV2	few	TRBJ2-1	TRBD2	CASGGGLAGVSSYNEQFF	TGTGCCAGCGGCGGTGGGCTAGCGGGGGTCAGCTCCTACAATGAGCAGTTCTTC
TRBV27	NA	TRBJ1-2	TRBD1	CASSTTGLGYTF	TGTGCCAGCAGCACGACAGGGCTTGGCTACACCTTC
TRBV27	NA	TRBJ1-5	NA	CASSFRAGQPQHF	TGTGCCAGCAGTTTCAGGGCCGGTCAGCCCCAGCATTTT
TRBV27	NA	TRBJ2-7	TRBD1	CASSLPPGQGSYEQYF	TGTGCCAGCAGTTTACCCCCCGGACAGGGTTCTTACGAGCAGTACTTC
TRBV7-6	NA	TRBJ2-7	NA	CASSLALGSRGQYEQYF	TGTGCCAGCAGCTTAGCTCTGGGGTCCAGGGGACAATACGAGCAGTACTTC
TRBV13	NA	TRBJ1-1	NA	CASSGDLNTEAFF	TGTGCCAGCAGCGGAGACTTGAACACTGAAGCTTTCTTT
TRBV14	NA	TRBJ2-5	NA	CASSQASGTQYF	TGTGCCAGCAGCCAAGCCTCCGGTACCCAGTACTTC
TRBV6-6	NA	TRBJ2-7	NA	CASSYDSPAYEQYF	TGTGCCAGCAGTTATGATAGCCCCGCCTACGAGCAGTACTTC